The text below deals with one TCR beta chain. In germline, CDR1 is MNHNS, CDR2 SASEGT. There are 15 residues in the CDR3. Trimming left V 2 bases short and J 1 base short, with 9 bases between. These data originate in a study of blood T cell repertoires in COVID-19. Overall study context: The United States, Italy and Spain provided the acute and convalescent COVID-19 samples. T cells, B-cell-depleted T cells, or PBMCs provided the cDNA or gDNA that served as material.

Authors' processing steps: Estimation of nucleated cell counts relied on the amplification of reference gene primers. The method was immunoSEQ multiplex PCR; TCRdb's version includes in-frame clones alone and lacks a portion of them. The DNA was the basis for D and trimming; V, J and clone size are from that table. The table shows about 120,000 clones, with 70% to 90% occurring only once. The sequenced material came from peripheral blood. This clonotype originated in a man younger than 40 with acute or convalescent COVID-19. The chain joins TRBV6-1 to TRBJ2-1; D not certain. CDR3 sequence (DNA): TGTGCCAGCAGTGAATTGCGATTGTCCTACAATGAGCAGTTCTTC. It is translated as CASSELRLSYNEQFF.